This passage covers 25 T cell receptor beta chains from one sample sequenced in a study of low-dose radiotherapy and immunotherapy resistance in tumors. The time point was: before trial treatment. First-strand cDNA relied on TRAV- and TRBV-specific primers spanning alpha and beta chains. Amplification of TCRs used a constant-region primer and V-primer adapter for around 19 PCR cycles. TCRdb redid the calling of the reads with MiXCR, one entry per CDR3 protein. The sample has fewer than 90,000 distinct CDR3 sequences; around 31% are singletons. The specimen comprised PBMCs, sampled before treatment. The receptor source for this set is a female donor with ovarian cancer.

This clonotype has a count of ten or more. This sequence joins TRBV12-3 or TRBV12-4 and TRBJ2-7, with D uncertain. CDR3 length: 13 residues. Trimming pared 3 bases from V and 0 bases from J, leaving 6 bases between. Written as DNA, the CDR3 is TGTGCCAGCAGTTTTGCTAGCTCCTACGAGCAGTACTTC. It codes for CASSFASSYEQYF.

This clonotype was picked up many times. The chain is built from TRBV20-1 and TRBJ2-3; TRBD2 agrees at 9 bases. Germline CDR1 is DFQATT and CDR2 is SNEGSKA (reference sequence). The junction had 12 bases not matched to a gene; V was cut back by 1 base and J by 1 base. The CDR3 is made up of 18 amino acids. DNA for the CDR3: TGCAGTGCTAGAGCCCGGTCCAGCGGGAGGTATGGCACAGATACGCAGTATTTT. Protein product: CSARARSSGRYGTDTQYF.

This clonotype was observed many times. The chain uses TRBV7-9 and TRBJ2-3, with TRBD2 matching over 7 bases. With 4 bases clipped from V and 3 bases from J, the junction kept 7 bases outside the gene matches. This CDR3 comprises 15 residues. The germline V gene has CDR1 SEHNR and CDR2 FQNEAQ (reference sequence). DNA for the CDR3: TGTGCCAGCAGCTCCTACGGGGGGAGGACAGATACGCAGTATTTT. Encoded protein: CASSSYGGRTDTQYF.

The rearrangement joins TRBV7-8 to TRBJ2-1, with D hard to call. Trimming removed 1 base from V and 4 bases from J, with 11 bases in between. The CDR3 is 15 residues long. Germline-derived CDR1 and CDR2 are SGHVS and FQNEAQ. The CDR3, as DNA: TGTGCCAGCAGCTTAGATACTGGCGCGTACAATGAGCAGTTCTTC. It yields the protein CASSLDTGAYNEQFF. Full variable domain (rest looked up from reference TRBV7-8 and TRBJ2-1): GAGVSQSPRYKVAKRGQDVALRCDPISGHVSLFWYQQALGQGPEFLTYFQNEAQLDKSGLPSDRFFAERPEGSVSTLKIQRTQQEDSAVYLCASSLDTGAYNEQFFGPGTRLTVL.

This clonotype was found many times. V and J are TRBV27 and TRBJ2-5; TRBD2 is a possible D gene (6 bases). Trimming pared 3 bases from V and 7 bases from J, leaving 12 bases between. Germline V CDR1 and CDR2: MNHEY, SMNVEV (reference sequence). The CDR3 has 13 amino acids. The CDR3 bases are TGTGCCAGCAGTTTGGGGAGGTTTGGGACCCAGTACTTC. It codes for CASSLGRFGTQYF.

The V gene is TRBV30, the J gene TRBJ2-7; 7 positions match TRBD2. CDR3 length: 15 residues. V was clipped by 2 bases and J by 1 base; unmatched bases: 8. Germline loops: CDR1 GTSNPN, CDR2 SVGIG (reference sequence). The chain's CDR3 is CAWSLPSGRSYEQYF. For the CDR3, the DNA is TGTGCCTGGAGTCTTCCTAGCGGACGATCCTACGAGCAGTACTTC.

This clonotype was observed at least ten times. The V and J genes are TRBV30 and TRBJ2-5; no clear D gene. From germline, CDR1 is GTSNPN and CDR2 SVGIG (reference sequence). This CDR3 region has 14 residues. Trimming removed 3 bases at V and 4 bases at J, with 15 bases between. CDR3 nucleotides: TGTGCCTGGAGCCAAGAGGCTACTGGAGAGACCCAGTACTTC. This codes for CAWSQEATGETQYF.

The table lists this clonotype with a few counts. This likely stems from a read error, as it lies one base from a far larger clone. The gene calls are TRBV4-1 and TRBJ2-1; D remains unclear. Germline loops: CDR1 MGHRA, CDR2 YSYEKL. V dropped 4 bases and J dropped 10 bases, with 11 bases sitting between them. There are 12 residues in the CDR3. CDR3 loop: CASSPNGPEQFF. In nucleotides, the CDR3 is TGCGCCAGCAGCCCTAACGGGCCCGAGCAGTTCTTC.

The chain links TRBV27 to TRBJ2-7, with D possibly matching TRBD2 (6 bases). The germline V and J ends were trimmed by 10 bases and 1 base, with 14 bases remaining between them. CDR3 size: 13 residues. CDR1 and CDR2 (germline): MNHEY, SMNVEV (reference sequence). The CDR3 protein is CATKSGPSYEQYF. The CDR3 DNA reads TGTGCCACCAAGAGCGGGCCATCCTACGAGCAGTACTTC.

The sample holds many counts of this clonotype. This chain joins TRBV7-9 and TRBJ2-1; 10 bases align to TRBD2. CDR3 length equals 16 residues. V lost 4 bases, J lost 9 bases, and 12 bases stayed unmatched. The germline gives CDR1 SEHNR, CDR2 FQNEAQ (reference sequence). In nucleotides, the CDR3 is TGTGCCAGCAGCTCCCCCCCTAGCGGGAGAGGAGGTGAGCAGTTCTTC. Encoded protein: CASSSPPSGRGGEQFF.

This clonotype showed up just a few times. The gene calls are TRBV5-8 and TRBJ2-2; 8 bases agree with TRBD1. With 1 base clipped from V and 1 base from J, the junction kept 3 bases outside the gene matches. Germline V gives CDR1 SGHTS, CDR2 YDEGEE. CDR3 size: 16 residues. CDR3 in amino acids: CASSLSGGENTGELFF. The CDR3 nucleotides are TGTGCCAGCAGCTTGTCAGGGGGCGAGAACACCGGGGAGCTGTTTTTT. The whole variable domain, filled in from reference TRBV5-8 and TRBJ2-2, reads EAGVTQSPTHLIKTRGQQATLRCSPISGHTSVYWYQQALGLGLQFLLWYDEGEERNRGNFPPRFSGRQFPNYSSELNVNALELEDSALYLCASSLSGGENTGELFFGEGSRLTVL.

The CDR3 loop is CASSQVFGNTYEQYF. Written as DNA, the CDR3 is TGCGCCAGCAGCCAAGTTTTCGGCAATACCTACGAGCAGTACTTC. This rearrangement joins TRBV4-3 to TRBJ2-7, with D uncertain. V lost 1 base and J lost 2, with 12 bases in between. The CDR3 is 15 amino acids. Germline V gene data show CDR1 as LGHNA and CDR2 as YSLEER.

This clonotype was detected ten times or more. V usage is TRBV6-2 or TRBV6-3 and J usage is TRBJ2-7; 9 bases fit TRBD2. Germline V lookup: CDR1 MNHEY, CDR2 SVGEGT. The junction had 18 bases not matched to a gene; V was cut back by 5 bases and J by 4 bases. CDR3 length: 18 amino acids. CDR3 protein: CASSNGYLAGPVGYEQYF. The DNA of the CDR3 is TGTGCCAGCAGTAACGGGTACCTAGCGGGACCGGTCGGATACGAGCAGTACTTC.

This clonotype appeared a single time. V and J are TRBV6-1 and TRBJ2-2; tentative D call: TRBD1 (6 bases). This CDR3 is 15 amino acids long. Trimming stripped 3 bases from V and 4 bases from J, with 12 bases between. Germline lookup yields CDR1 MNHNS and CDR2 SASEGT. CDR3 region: CASSEVEGGTGELFF. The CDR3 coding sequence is TGTGCCAGCAGTGAGGTTGAAGGGGGCACCGGGGAGCTGTTTTTT.

For the CDR3, the DNA is TGTGCCAGCAACGCTGGGTCACCCACCTACGAGCAGTACTTC. Amino acid sequence: CASNAGSPTYEQYF. The rearrangement joins TRBV6-1 to TRBJ2-7, with D uncertain. CDR3 size: 14 residues. CDR1 is MNHNS, CDR2 SASEGT, per germline. V dropped 7 bases and J dropped 2 bases, with 15 bases sitting between them.

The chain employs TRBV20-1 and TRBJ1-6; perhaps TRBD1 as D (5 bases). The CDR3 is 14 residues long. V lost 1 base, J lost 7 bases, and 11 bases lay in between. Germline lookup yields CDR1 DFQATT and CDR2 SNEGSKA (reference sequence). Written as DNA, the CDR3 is TGCAGTGCTAGAGGGGGGGTTCAAAATTCACCCCTCCACTTT. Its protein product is CSARGGVQNSPLHF.

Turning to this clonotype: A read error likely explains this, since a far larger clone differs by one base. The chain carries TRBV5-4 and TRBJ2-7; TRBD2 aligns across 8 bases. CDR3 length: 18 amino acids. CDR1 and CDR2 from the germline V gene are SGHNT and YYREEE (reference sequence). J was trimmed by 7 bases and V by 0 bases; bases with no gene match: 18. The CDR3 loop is CASSLADLGRAITDEQYF. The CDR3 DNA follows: TGTGCCAGCAGCTTGGCCGACCTCGGGAGGGCAATCACCGATGAGCAGTACTTC.

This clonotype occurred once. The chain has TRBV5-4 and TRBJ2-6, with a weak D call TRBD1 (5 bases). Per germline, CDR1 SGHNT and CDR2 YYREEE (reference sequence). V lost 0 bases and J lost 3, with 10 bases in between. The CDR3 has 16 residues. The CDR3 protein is CASSLAAGYGANVLTF. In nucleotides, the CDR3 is TGTGCCAGCAGCTTGGCCGCAGGGTATGGGGCCAACGTCCTGACTTTC.

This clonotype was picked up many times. CDR3 in amino acids: CAWTTPRGGGGTGELFF. The DNA for the CDR3 is TGTGCCTGGACGACCCCCCGTGGGGGAGGGGGAACCGGGGAGCTGTTTTTT. The gene calls are TRBV30 and TRBJ2-2; D is possibly TRBD2 (7 bases). CDR1 and CDR2 (germline): GTSNPN, SVGIG (reference sequence). This CDR3 comprises 17 residues. V was cut by 4 bases and J by 5 bases, with 23 bases left in between.

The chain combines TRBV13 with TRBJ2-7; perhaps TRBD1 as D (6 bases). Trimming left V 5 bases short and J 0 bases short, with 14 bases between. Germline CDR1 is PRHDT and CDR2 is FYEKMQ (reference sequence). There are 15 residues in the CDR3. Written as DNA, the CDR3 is TGTGCCAGCAGCCCCTCTCGACAGGACTCCTACGAGCAGTACTTC. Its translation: CASSPSRQDSYEQYF. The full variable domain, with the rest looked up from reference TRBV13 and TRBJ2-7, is AAGVIQSPRHLIKEKRETATLKCYPIPRHDTVYWYQQGPGQDPQFLISFYEKMQSDKGSIPDRFSAQQFSDYHSELNMSSLELGDSALYFCASSPSRQDSYEQYFGPGTRLTVT.

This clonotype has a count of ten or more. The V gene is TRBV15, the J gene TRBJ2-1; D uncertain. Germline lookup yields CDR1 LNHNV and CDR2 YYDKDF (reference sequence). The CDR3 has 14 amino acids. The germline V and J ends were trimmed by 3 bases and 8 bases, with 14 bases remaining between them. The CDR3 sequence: CATSSGYSIYEQFF. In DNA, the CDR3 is TGTGCCACCAGCAGTGGATACTCCATCTATGAGCAGTTCTTC.

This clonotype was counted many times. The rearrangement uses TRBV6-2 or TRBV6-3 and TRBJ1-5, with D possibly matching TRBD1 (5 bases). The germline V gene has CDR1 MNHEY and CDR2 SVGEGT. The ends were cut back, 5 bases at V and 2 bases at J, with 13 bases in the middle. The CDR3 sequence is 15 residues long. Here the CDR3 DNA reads TGTGCCAGCAGTCGACCAGGGAGGGGCAATCAGCCCCAGCATTTT. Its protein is CASSRPGRGNQPQHF.

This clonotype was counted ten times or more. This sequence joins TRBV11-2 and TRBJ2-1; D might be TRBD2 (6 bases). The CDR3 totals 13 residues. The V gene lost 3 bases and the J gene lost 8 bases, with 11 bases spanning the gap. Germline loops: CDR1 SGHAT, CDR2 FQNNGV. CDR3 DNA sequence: TGTGCCAGCAGCTTCCCCGGGAGCCATGAGCAGTTCTTC. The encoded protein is CASSFPGSHEQFF.

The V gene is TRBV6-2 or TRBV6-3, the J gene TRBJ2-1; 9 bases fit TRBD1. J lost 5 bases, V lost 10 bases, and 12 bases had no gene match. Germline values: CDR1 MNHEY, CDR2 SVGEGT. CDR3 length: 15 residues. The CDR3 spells CATKGRDRDNNEQFF. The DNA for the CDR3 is TGTGCCACAAAGGGGAGGGACAGGGATAACAATGAGCAGTTCTTC.

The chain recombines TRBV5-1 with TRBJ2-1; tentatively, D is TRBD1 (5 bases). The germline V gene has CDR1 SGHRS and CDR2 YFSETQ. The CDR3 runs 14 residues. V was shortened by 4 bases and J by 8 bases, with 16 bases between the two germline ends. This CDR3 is CASSTATGSDEQFF. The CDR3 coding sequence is TGCGCCAGCAGCACGGCCACAGGTAGTGATGAGCAGTTCTTC.